The TCR beta chain under discussion was sequenced for a study of cytomegalovirus exposure and HLA in healthy donors. As for the study in general: As released early, the data held some 85 million unique TCRs from HLA-typed donors. Study results and limitations: With further analysis later on, most CMV-associated TCR beta chains appeared HLA-restricted. Many donors shared some public TCRs, even though most TCR sequences were rare.

A multiplex PCR was run with 60 Vbeta primers and 13 Jbeta primers. Produced via immunoSEQ multiplex PCR; TCRdb's table is partial and in-frame only. In the table there are about 180,000 clones, over 70% of which are singletons. Between the trimmed V and J ends, which lost 4 bases and 11 bases, there was a span of 18 bases. CDR1 and CDR2 from the germline V gene are SGDLS and YYNGEE. The CDR3 is 13 residues long. A remark on this clone: No antigen is known for it.

The V call is TRBV9, the J call TRBJ1-1, with D maybe TRBD1 (6 bases). This clonotype originated in a man aged 35-49 years in good health and CMV-seronegative. Sequenced sample: PBMCs. For the CDR3, the DNA is TGTGCCAGCAGCTACCCGGGGGGCGGAGGCGCTTTCTTT. This gives the protein CASSYPGGGGAFF.